This T cell receptor beta chain was obtained from a study of response to subunit inactivated influenza vaccine. Study-wide findings and caveats: The study's authors posited that every seasonal influenza vaccination enlists few new T cells.

This clonotype was recorded a few times. Its antigen is currently unknown. The germline V gene has CDR1 DFQATT and CDR2 SNEGSKA (reference sequence). This CDR3 region has 12 residues. V lost 5 bases to trimming and J lost 1 base, with 9 bases between them. A single record per CDR3 protein comes from TCRdb applying MiXCR to the RT-PCR reads. The top ten clones hold over 2.5% of a sample with about 500,000 distinct CDR3 sequences, approximately 15% of them seen once. The starting material was CD4+ T cells sorted from PBMCs, obtained less than 30 months after vaccination. This chain connects TRBV20-1 to TRBJ2-7; D not certain. The TCR was taken from a man aged 50-75 years who received an inactivated influenza vaccine. CDR3 nucleotide sequence: TGCAGTGCTGGCCCCCAGTCCTACGAGCAGTACTTC. Amino acid sequence: CSAGPQSYEQYF.